Below are 31 T cell receptor beta chains sequenced from a single sample in a study of shared clonotypes between healthy human individuals. Clones were read by immunoSEQ multiplex PCR, and TCRdb kept only the in-frame ones, dropping some. The data contain 950,000 to 1,100,000 clones, under 80% of them singletons. Material for sequencing was memory CD4+ T cells sorted from blood. As to subset: CD45RA-negative fraction. The receptors were gathered from a young man in good health.

The chain recombines TRBV28 with TRBJ2-5; a weak D match, TRBD1 (5 bases). The V gene lost 6 bases and the J gene lost 3 bases, with 14 bases spanning the gap. Germline V lookup: CDR1 MDHEN, CDR2 SYDVKM. This CDR3 region has 14 residues. The CDR3 DNA is TGTGCCAGCAGCCGCCGGCAGGGAAAAGAGACCCAGTACTTC. This gives the protein CASSRRQGKETQYF.

This chain links TRBV30 with TRBJ1-1; the D is unclear. Germline loops: CDR1 GTSNPN, CDR2 SVGIG (reference sequence). With 5 bases removed from V and 6 bases from J, the gap between germline ends came to 10 bases. The CDR3 spans 11 residues. CDR3 coding DNA: TGTGCCTGGTCGGGCACCTCTGAAGCTTTCTTT. This translates into CAWSGTSEAFF.

Many counts were recorded for this clone. The chain couples TRBV11-2 to TRBJ2-5; TRBD1 aligns across 8 bases. CDR3 length: 15 amino acids. Germline values: CDR1 SGHAT, CDR2 FQNNGV. Trimming took 3 bases from V and 5 from J; bases not matched to a gene: 8. This CDR3 reads CASSFSQGAGETQYF. DNA for the CDR3: TGTGCCAGCAGCTTTAGTCAGGGGGCGGGGGAGACCCAGTACTTC.

This clone appeared a few times. In DNA form, the CDR3 reads TGTGCCAGCAGCCAGGGACAGGCAAAGAATTCACCCCTCCACTTT. Its translation: CASSQGQAKNSPLHF. The genes are TRBV5-4 and TRBJ1-6; TRBD1 aligns across 8 bases. The germline V gene has CDR1 SGHNT and CDR2 YYREEE (reference sequence). The trim removed 4 bases at V and 7 bases at J, leaving 7 bases unmatched. The CDR3 is 15 amino acids.

In DNA form, the CDR3 reads TGTGCCAGCTCACCCTACGACAGAAATCAGCCCCAGCATTTT. Its protein product is CASSPYDRNQPQHF. The gene calls are TRBV18 and TRBJ1-5, with D possibly TRBD1 on 5 matching bases. Trimming took off 3 bases at V and 4 bases at J, with 10 bases between the two ends. Germline V CDR1 and CDR2: KGHSH, LQKENI. The CDR3 runs to 14 residues.

Remarks on this clone: Other DNA sequences in this sample translate to the same CDR3. The chain joins TRBV2 to TRBJ2-5; D gene ambiguous. CDR3 length: 12 amino acids. Germline V gene lookup returns CDR1 SNHLY and CDR2 FYNNEI. Trimming removed 4 bases from V and 5 bases from J, with 8 bases in between. The CDR3 bases are TGTGCCAGCAGTGTGCTTGGGGAGACCCAGTACTTC. Protein sequence: CASSVLGETQYF.

The chain uses TRBV9 and TRBJ2-7; the match to TRBD1 covers 9 bases. V trimming: 0 bases; J trimming: 2 bases; junction bases outside the gene matches: 6. The CDR3 is made up of 16 amino acids. Germline CDR1 is SGDLS and CDR2 is YYNGEE. The CDR3 is CASSVGGTGPPYEQYF. In DNA form, the CDR3 reads TGTGCCAGCAGCGTAGGGGGGACAGGGCCCCCCTACGAGCAGTACTTC. The whole variable domain, remainder taken from reference TRBV9 and TRBJ2-7, is DSGVTQTPKHLITATGQRVTLRCSPRSGDLSVYWYQQSLDQGLQFLIQYYNGEERAKGNILERFSAQQFPDLHSELNLSSLELGDSALYFCASSVGGTGPPYEQYFGPGTRLTVT.

Remarks on this clone: The sample holds other DNA sequences that translate to the same CDR3. V usage is TRBV5-1 and J usage is TRBJ2-7; 9 nucleotides agree with TRBD2. The V gene end was trimmed by 4 bases and the J gene end by 0 bases; junction bases not matched to a gene: 2. The CDR3 extends over 14 amino acids. Germline V lookup: CDR1 SGHRS, CDR2 YFSETQ. CDR3 nucleotides: TGCGCCAGCAGCCTTAGCGGGGGCTCCTACGAGCAGTACTTC. Amino acid sequence: CASSLSGGSYEQYF.

The genes are TRBV30 and TRBJ2-4; 10 bases fit TRBD2. The germline gives CDR1 GTSNPN, CDR2 SVGIG (reference sequence). V lost 3 bases to trimming and J lost 6 bases; unmatched junction nucleotides: 11. The CDR3 has 16 amino acids. The CDR3 spells CAWSPPNSGGSNIQYF. CDR3 nucleotide sequence: TGTGCCTGGAGCCCCCCCAATAGCGGGGGGTCAAACATTCAGTACTTC.

The chain links TRBV30 to TRBJ1-1, with 8 positions matching TRBD1. Unmatched junction bases numbered 2, after V lost 7 bases and J lost 1 base. This CDR3 contains 12 residues. Germline V gene data show CDR1 as GTSNPN and CDR2 as SVGIG (reference sequence). The CDR3 here is CASDRANTEAFF. In nucleotides, the CDR3 is TGTGCCTCGGACAGGGCGAACACTGAAGCTTTCTTT.

The chain joins TRBV6-6 to TRBJ1-6, with TRBD1 as a possible D gene (5 bases). The CDR3 is 15 amino acids. Germline values: CDR1 MNHNY, CDR2 SVGAGI (reference sequence). V shed 4 bases and J shed 7 bases, with 14 bases lying between them. The CDR3 reads CASSLKGIPNSPLHF. CDR3 DNA sequence: TGTGCCAGCAGTTTAAAGGGGATACCCAATTCACCCCTCCACTTT.

The chain employs TRBV6-5 and TRBJ1-2; D unclear. Germline CDR1 is MNHEY and CDR2 is SVGAGI. With 2 bases removed from V and 8 bases from J, the gap between germline ends came to 9 bases. The CDR3 extends over 12 amino acids. The chain's CDR3 is CASSYEGRGYTF. CDR3 coding DNA: TGTGCCAGCAGTTACGAGGGTCGGGGCTACACCTTC.

This chain links TRBV6-5 with TRBJ2-2; D is ambiguous. The CDR3 contains 16 residues. The V gene's germline CDR1 is MNHEY and CDR2 SVGAGI. V was cut by 0 bases and J by 0 bases, with 8 bases left in between. The DNA for the CDR3 is TGTGCCAGCAGTTACTCGGCAGCATCGAACACCGGGGAGCTGTTTTTT. It specifies CASSYSAASNTGELFF.

The CDR3 reads CATSTGSGYEQYF. Here the CDR3 DNA reads TGTGCCACCAGCACCGGGAGTGGGTACGAGCAGTACTTC. The V and J genes are TRBV15 and TRBJ2-7; TRBD2 is a possible D gene (6 bases). Per the germline V gene, CDR1 is LNHNV and CDR2 is YYDKDF (reference sequence). V was clipped by 4 bases and J by 4 bases, with 11 bases between them. The CDR3 totals 13 residues.

J is TRBJ2-5 and V is TRBV4-2, with D possibly being TRBD2 (6 bases). Germline CDR1 reads LGHNA; CDR2 reads YNFKEQ. The CDR3 totals 15 residues. V lost 1 base, J lost 5 bases, and 14 bases lay in between. CDR3 in amino acids: CASSQGSQGGETQYF. CDR3 DNA sequence: TGTGCCAGCAGCCAAGGGTCCCAAGGAGGGGAGACCCAGTACTTC.

The rearrangement uses TRBV10-3 and TRBJ1-4; D might be TRBD1 (5 bases). V was clipped by 6 bases and J by 4 bases, with 15 bases between them. Germline V gene sequence: CDR1 ENHRY, CDR2 SYGVKD. This CDR3 region has 15 residues. DNA of the CDR3: TGTGCCATCAGCGCGGAGGGAGGGGTTAATGAAAAACTGTTTTTT. This translates into CAISAEGGVNEKLFF.

The rearrangement links TRBV18 to TRBJ1-1; no clear D. The CDR3 is 15 amino acids. V lost 0 bases and J 0 bases, leaving 8 bases between the germline ends. Germline-derived CDR1 and CDR2 are KGHSH and LQKENI. The DNA of the CDR3 is TGTGCCAGCTCACCACCTAACGGAATGAACACTGAAGCTTTCTTT. As protein: CASSPPNGMNTEAFF.

This chain connects TRBV30 to TRBJ1-6; D is possibly TRBD1 (5 bases). V shed 5 bases and J shed 10 bases, with 18 bases lying between them. Germline V gives CDR1 GTSNPN, CDR2 SVGIG (reference sequence). The CDR3 extends over 14 amino acids. The CDR3 sequence: CAWVKQGGGSPLHF. CDR3 DNA: TGTGCCTGGGTCAAACAAGGTGGGGGATCACCCCTCCACTTT.

The chain couples TRBV4-3 to TRBJ2-7; 8 bases align to TRBD2. CDR1 is LGHNA and CDR2 is YSLEER in the germline V gene. This CDR3 is built from 16 residues. V lost 0 bases, J lost 3 bases, and 7 bases stayed unmatched. Written as DNA, the CDR3 is TGCGCCAGCAGCCAAGATGGGGCGGGGGGCTTCTACGAGCAGTACTTC. Protein sequence: CASSQDGAGGFYEQYF.

The chain uses TRBV5-1 and TRBJ1-6; 9 bases are a match to TRBD1. Losses at the gene ends were 3 bases for V and 10 bases for J; bases not matched to a gene: 5. Germline V CDR1 and CDR2: SGHRS, YFSETQ. This CDR3 is built from 14 residues. DNA of the CDR3: TGCGCCAGCAGCTCGGGGACAGGGTCCTCACCCCTCCACTTT. Translating gives CASSSGTGSSPLHF.

This clone was observed many times. Other DNA sequences in this specimen translate into the identical CDR3. The chain combines TRBV19 with TRBJ1-1; D is ambiguous. The CDR3 sequence is 14 residues long. CDR1 and CDR2 (germline): LNHDA, SQIVND (reference sequence). Trimming took 0 bases from V and 1 from J, leaving 6 bases between them. CDR3 residues: CASSIDSRNTEAFF. The CDR3, as DNA: TGTGCCAGTAGTATAGACAGCCGGAACACTGAAGCTTTCTTT.

The chain is built from TRBV27 and TRBJ1-2, with D uncertain. CDR1 and CDR2 (germline): MNHEY, SMNVEV (reference sequence). CDR3 size: 13 residues. Trimming took off 5 bases at V and 8 bases at J, with 15 bases between the two ends. The CDR3 loop is CASSLTLGWGYTF. The CDR3 bases are TGTGCCAGCAGTCTGACGCTGGGGTGGGGCTACACCTTC.

This clone has only one observation. The chain joins TRBV27 to TRBJ2-1; D not certain. This CDR3 contains 15 residues. The germline V and J ends were trimmed by 0 bases and 8 bases, with 14 bases remaining between them. Germline CDR1 MNHEY, CDR2 SMNVEV (reference sequence). The CDR3 region is CASSLSSAVPYEQFF. The CDR3 DNA sequence: TGTGCCAGCAGTTTATCGTCGGCGGTGCCCTATGAGCAGTTCTTC.

This clone appeared a single time. The gene calls are TRBV7-2 and TRBJ2-1; 7 bases map to TRBD2. CDR3 length equals 14 residues. V shed 8 bases and J 6 bases; nucleotides not matched to a gene: 10. CDR1 and CDR2 from the germline V gene are SGHTA and FQGNSA. This chain's CDR3 is CASERGGLGNEQFF. In DNA, the CDR3 is TGTGCCAGCGAGAGGGGAGGGCTAGGCAATGAGCAGTTCTTC.

The chain is built from TRBV19 and TRBJ1-6; TRBD1 matches 7 bases. J was trimmed by 9 bases and V by 1 base; bases with no gene match: 9. The CDR3 is made up of 16 amino acids. CDR1 is LNHDA and CDR2 is SQIVND in the germline V gene (reference sequence). CDR3 region: CASSIGRQGDGSPLHF. In DNA form, the CDR3 reads TGTGCCAGTAGTATAGGAAGACAGGGAGACGGTTCACCCCTCCACTTT.

The rearrangement links TRBV7-2 to TRBJ1-1, with no clear D. Trimming took 5 bases from V and 4 from J, leaving 11 bases between them. The germline gives CDR1 SGHTA, CDR2 FQGNSA. The CDR3 extends over 13 amino acids. CDR3 protein: CASSPYTITEAFF. As DNA, the CDR3 is TGTGCCAGCAGCCCTTACACAATCACTGAAGCTTTCTTT.

This clone was observed a single time. This chain joins TRBV4-1 and TRBJ2-1, with D perhaps TRBD1 (6 bases). The CDR3 totals 16 residues. Trimming left V 1 base short and J 1 base short, with 11 bases between. CDR1 and CDR2 (germline): MGHRA, YSYEKL. The chain's CDR3 is CASSQGGRGSYNEQFF. The CDR3 DNA is TGCGCCAGCAGCCAAGGAGGCAGGGGATCCTACAATGAGCAGTTCTTC.

This chain connects TRBV4-1 to TRBJ2-1; D is ambiguous. The V gene lost 1 base and the J gene lost 0 bases, with 10 bases spanning the gap. Germline CDR1 reads MGHRA; CDR2 reads YSYEKL. CDR3 length: 16 residues. The CDR3 DNA reads TGCGCCAGCAGCCAAGTAGGTGGAAGCTCCTACAATGAGCAGTTCTTC. Residues: CASSQVGGSSYNEQFF.

The sample holds one count of this clone. Different DNA sequences within this sample yield the same CDR3. The J gene is TRBJ1-1, the V gene TRBV6-5, with D tentatively TRBD1 (6 bases). The V end was cut by 5 bases, the J end by 5 bases, with 18 bases between. Germline assignment: CDR1 MNHEY and CDR2 SVGAGI. The CDR3 is 15 amino acids. CDR3 sequence (DNA): TGTGCCAGCAGTAACCCGGGGCAGGGGAGAACTGAAGCTTTCTTT. Translating it yields CASSNPGQGRTEAFF.

The chain recombines TRBV12-5 with TRBJ2-5, with 7 bases matching TRBD1. The germline CDR1 and CDR2 sequences are LGHNT and FRNRAP. The CDR3 runs 14 residues. The junction had 8 bases not matched to a gene; V was cut back by 2 bases and J by 8 bases. The CDR3 protein is CASGLSGQIPTQYF. The CDR3 DNA reads TGTGCTAGTGGTTTGTCGGGACAGATCCCAACCCAGTACTTC.

The rearrangement joins TRBV4-3 to TRBJ2-1; 8 bases are shared with TRBD2. V lost 2 bases, J lost 9 bases, and 15 bases stayed unmatched. This CDR3 region has 17 residues. Germline CDR1 reads LGHNA; CDR2 reads YSLEER. Here the CDR3 reads CASSQQAGLGPAGEQFF. The CDR3 nucleotides are TGCGCCAGCAGCCAACAAGCGGGACTAGGTCCCGCGGGTGAGCAGTTCTTC.